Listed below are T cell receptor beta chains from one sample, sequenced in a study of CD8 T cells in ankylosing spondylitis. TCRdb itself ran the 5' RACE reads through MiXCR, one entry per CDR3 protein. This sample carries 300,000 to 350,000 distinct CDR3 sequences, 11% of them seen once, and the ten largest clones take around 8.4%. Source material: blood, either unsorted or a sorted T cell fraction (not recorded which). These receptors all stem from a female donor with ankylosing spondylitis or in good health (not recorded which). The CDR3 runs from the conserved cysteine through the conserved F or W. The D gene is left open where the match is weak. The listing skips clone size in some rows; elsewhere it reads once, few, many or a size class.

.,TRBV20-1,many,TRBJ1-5,TGCAGTGCTGGGGCAGGGGAAGGCCAGCCCCAGCATTTT,CSAGAGEGQPQHF
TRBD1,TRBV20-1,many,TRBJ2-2,TGCAGTGCCGATCCGACAGGGGCGACCGGGGAGCTGTTTTTT,CSADPTGATGELFF
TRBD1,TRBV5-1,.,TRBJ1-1,TGCGCCAGCAGCCCTGGGACAGTGGGTAATGAAGCTTTCTTT,CASSPGTVGNEAFF
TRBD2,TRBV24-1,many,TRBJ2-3,TGTGCCACCCACCCCGGACTAGCGGGCACAGATACGCAGTATTTT,CATHPGLAGTDTQYF
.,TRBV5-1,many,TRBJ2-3,TGCGCCAGCAGCTTGTATTCGGTTACAGATACGCAGTATTTT,CASSLYSVTDTQYF
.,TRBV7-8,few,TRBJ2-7,TGTGCCAGCAGCTTAGAAACGGGTATGAGCCGAGCGCAGTACTTC,CASSLETGMSRAQYF
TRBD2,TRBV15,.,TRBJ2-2,TGTGCCACCAGCAGCGGGACTAGCGGGAGACGGGACACCGGGGAGCTGTTTTTT,CATSSGTSGRRDTGELFF
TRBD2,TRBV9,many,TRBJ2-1,TGTGCCAGCAGCGTAGACCGAGCGGGGGGCAATGAGCAGTTCTTC,CASSVDRAGGNEQFF
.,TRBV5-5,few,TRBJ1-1,TGTGCCAGCAGCGCGATCGCAGGGAATACTGAAGCTTTCTTT,CASSAIAGNTEAFF
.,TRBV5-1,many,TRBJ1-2,TGCGCCAGCAGCTTGGACATCCAAACAAACTATGGCTACACCTTC,CASSLDIQTNYGYTF
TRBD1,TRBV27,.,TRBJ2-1,TGTGCCAGCAGCGACAGGGGGCCCTACAATGAGCAGTTCTTC,CASSDRGPYNEQFF
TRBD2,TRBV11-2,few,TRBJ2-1,TGTGCCAGCAGCTTAGAAGCGCGGACTAGCGGGGTACACAATGAGCAGTTCTTC,CASSLEARTSGVHNEQFF
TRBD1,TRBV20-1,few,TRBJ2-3,TGCAGTGCGGGCGGACAGGGGGCGGCAGATACGCAGTATTTT,CSAGGQGAADTQYF
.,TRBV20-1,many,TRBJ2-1,TGCAGTGCTAGAGGGGAGTGGGGGAGTTCCTACAATGAGCAGTTCTTC,CSARGEWGSSYNEQFF
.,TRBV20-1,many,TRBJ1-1,TGCAGTGCTAGTCCACTGGGGGAAGTAAACACTGAAGCTTTCTTT,CSASPLGEVNTEAFF
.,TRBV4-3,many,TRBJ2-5,TGCGCCAGCAGCCAAGTCCTTGCTGAGACCCAGTACTTC,CASSQVLAETQYF
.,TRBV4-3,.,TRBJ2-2,TGCGCCAGCAGCCAAGTAGCAGGGGGGGCCGGGGAGCTGTTTTTT,CASSQVAGGAGELFF
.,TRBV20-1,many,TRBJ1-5,TGCAGTGCTAGAAGTCCCCGGGGTGGGGCATGGCAGCCCCAGCATTTT,CSARSPRGGAWQPQHF
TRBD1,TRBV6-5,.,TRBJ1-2,TGTGCCAGCAGTTACTCGACAGGGAGTAACTATGGCTACACCTTC,CASSYSTGSNYGYTF
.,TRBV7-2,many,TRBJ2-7,TGTGCCAGCAGCTCCCGACAGGGACTTGGGCAGCAGTACTTC,CASSSRQGLGQQYF
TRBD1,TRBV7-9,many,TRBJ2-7,TGTGCCAGCAGATTCGACGGGACAGGGCGCGACGAGCAGTACTTC,CASRFDGTGRDEQYF
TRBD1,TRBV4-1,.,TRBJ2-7,TGCGCCAGCAGCCCGGATGGGACAGGTGACTACGAGCAGTACTTC,CASSPDGTGDYEQYF
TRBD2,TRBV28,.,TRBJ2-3,TGTGCCAGCAGTTTACGCCCCTTGGGGGGGAGGTCAGATACGCAGTATTTT,CASSLRPLGGRSDTQYF
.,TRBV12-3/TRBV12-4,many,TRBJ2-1,TGTGCCAGCAGTTTATCGGGAGCAGACTACAATGAGCAGTTCTTC,CASSLSGADYNEQFF
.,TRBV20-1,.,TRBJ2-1,TGCTGTGCTAGAGAGGGCCCAGGGAGCTCCTACAATGAGCAGTTCTTC,CCAREGPGSSYNEQFF
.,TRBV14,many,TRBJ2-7,TGTGCCAGCAGCCAGCTTCAAGGCGAGCAGTACTTC,CASSQLQGEQYF
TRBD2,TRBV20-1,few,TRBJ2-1,TGCAGTGCGAGTCCAGCGGGGGCCTACAATGAGCAGTTCTTC,CSASPAGAYNEQFF
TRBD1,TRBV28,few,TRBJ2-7,TGTGCCAGCAGTCCAGTATCTCCCCGGGACAGGGGCGAGCAGTACTTC,CASSPVSPRDRGEQYF
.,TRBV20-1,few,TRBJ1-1,TGCAGTGCTAGACCTCGGAAGGGTTTCTTT,CSARPRKGFF
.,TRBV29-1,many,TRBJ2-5,TGCAGCGTCTTGACTAGTCGAGAGACCCAGTACTTC,CSVLTSRETQYF
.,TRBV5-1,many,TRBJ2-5,TGCGCCAGCAGCTCCGGAATAGTGGCGGCACAAGAGACCCAGTACTTC,CASSSGIVAAQETQYF